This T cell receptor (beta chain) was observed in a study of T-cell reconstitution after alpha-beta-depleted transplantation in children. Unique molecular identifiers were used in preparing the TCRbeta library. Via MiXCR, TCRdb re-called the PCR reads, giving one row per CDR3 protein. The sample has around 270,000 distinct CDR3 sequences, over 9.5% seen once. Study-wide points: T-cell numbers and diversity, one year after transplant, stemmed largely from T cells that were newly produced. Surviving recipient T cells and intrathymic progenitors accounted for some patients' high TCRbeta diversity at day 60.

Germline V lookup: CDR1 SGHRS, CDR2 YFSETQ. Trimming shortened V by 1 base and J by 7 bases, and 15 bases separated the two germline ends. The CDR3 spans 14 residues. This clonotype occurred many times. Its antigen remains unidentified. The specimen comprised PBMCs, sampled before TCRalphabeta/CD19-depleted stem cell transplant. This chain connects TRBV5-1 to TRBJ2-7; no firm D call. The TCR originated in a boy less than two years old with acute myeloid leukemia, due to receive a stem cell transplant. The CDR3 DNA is TGCGCCAGCAGCTTGATAGCCCGAACGCAGGAGCAGTACTTC. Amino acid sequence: CASSLIARTQEQYF.